The T cell receptor (beta chain) described here comes from a study of neurological immune-mediated disorders. Study-wide results and limits: The repertoires of 18 of 34 multiple sclerosis patients were placed by phylogenetic grouping in a single related-CDR3 cluster, which may be a signature. Healthy controls had more TCR clonal expansion than multiple sclerosis, which showed the least, whereas HTLV-1-associated myelopathy showed the most.

TCRdb passed the 5' RACE reads through MiXCR, listing each CDR3 protein once. Of 65,000 to 95,000 distinct CDR3 sequences in the sample, less than 5.5% were seen once. V lost 3 bases and J lost 5; bases outside the gene matches: 12. This CDR3 has 15 amino acids. Germline V CDR1 and CDR2: DFQATT, SNEGSKA (reference sequence). Ten or more counts support this clonotype. Its antigen is unknown. The rearrangement uses TRBV20-1 and TRBJ1-1; 7 positions agree with TRBD1. The sample comprised PBMCs. This receptor was identified in a young woman with multiple sclerosis. CDR3 coding DNA: TGCAGTGCTAGGGACAACAGGGGAGCTGAAACTGAAGCTTTCTTT. It translates to CSARDNRGAETEAFF.